The present T cell receptor (beta chain) was sequenced within a study of blood T cell repertoires in COVID-19. Study context: Sample material is recorded as cDNA or gDNA derived from T cells, B-cell-depleted T cells, or PBMCs.

Germline values: CDR1 SGHTA, CDR2 FQGTGA. CDR3 length equals 13 residues. Between the trimmed V and J ends, which lost 5 bases and 2 bases, there was a span of 6 bases. How the authors handled the data: For nucleated cells, counts were estimated from reference gene primer amplification. The assay was immunoSEQ multiplex PCR, and TCRdb's table has in-frame clones only and misses some. From that table come the V and J calls and clone size; the DNA was used to work out D and trimming. The table lists 310,000 or so clones, 80% to 90% of them singletons. The chain recombines TRBV7-3 with TRBJ2-2; D is uncertain. Source material: peripheral blood. This receptor was identified in a woman in her forties or fifties with acute or convalescent COVID-19. The CDR3 nucleotides read TGTGCCAGCAGCCCCCAAAACACCGGGGAGCTGTTTTTT. Translation: CASSPQNTGELFF.